The 27 T cell receptor beta chains given below trace back to one sample, sequenced in a study of T cell repertoires in cytomegalovirus infection (dated by TCRdb to 2018 to 2020). Sequencing used an Illumina HiSeq 1500. The raw public data were reprocessed by TCRdb itself: fastp quality trimming at Q25, MiXCR clonotype calling, in-frame beta chains only. Under each unique CDR3 protein, matching rows form one entry showing the most common genes and DNA. This sample gives 97,000 or so distinct CDR3 sequences in total; more than 15% of them show up just once. Together, the top ten hold less than 10% of the sample. The material sequenced was PBMCs. The origin of the receptors is a human donor in good health (CMV status not recorded). Some clones in this sample may be carry-over from other donors' samples.

The chain combines TRBV7-6 with TRBJ2-1, with D tentatively TRBD1 (6 bases). Trimming shortened V by 3 bases and J by 6 bases, and 15 bases separated the two germline ends. The CDR3 is 15 residues long. Germline CDR1 reads SGHVS; CDR2 reads FNYEAQ. This CDR3 is CASSFKQGLSNEQFF. As DNA, the CDR3 is TGTGCCAGCAGCTTTAAACAGGGCCTTTCCAATGAGCAGTTCTTC.

V usage is TRBV7-2 and J usage is TRBJ1-1, with D perhaps matching TRBD1 (5 bases). The CDR3 is 14 amino acids. Trimming pared 5 bases from V and 4 bases from J, leaving 14 bases between. Germline lookup yields CDR1 SGHTA and CDR2 FQGNSA. CDR3 residues: CASSRAGLRTEAFF. The CDR3 DNA is TGTGCCAGCAGCCGGGCGGGGCTGCGCACTGAAGCTTTCTTT. Using reference TRBV7-2 and TRBJ1-1 for the parts outside the CDR3, the full variable domain is GAGVSQSPSNKVTEKGKDVELRCDPISGHTALYWYRQSLGQGLEFLIYFQGNSAPDKSGLPSDRFSAERTGGSVSTLTIQRTQQEDSAVYLCASSRAGLRTEAFFGQGTRLTVV.

The chain has TRBV20-1 and TRBJ1-5; D unclear. The CDR3 spans 15 residues. The V gene lost 0 bases and the J gene lost 4 bases, with 13 bases spanning the gap. CDR1 and CDR2 from the germline V gene are DFQATT and SNEGSKA (reference sequence). CDR3 in amino acids: CSARDLGGSNQPQHF. The CDR3, as DNA: TGCAGTGCTAGAGATCTTGGAGGTTCTAATCAGCCCCAGCATTTT.

The table lists this clonotype with many counts. CDR3 bases: TGTGCCAGCAGTATACCGGAGACAGGGGTCTACGAGCAGTACTTC. It yields the protein CASSIPETGVYEQYF. This chain links TRBV7-9 with TRBJ2-7; 8 nucleotides agree with TRBD1. V gave up 6 bases and J gave up 3 bases; unmatched junction bases: 10. The length of the CDR3 is 15 residues. Germline CDR1 reads SEHNR; CDR2 reads FQNEAQ (reference sequence).

This clonotype appeared many times. The rearrangement uses TRBV20-1 and TRBJ1-4; TRBD1 matches 9 bases. J gave up 5 bases and V 5 bases, and 9 bases lay outside the gene matches. The germline V gene encodes CDR1 DFQATT and CDR2 SNEGSKA (reference sequence). The CDR3 runs to 15 residues. CDR3 amino acids: CSASHPDRGNEKLFF. Here the CDR3 DNA reads TGCAGTGCTTCTCACCCGGACAGGGGAAATGAAAAACTGTTTTTT.

This clonotype was seen at least ten times. The chain recombines TRBV7-2 with TRBJ2-3; TRBD1 is a possible D gene (5 bases). CDR1 SGHTA and CDR2 FQGNSA come from the germline V gene. The CDR3 loop spans 13 amino acids. V lost 5 bases to trimming and J lost 1 base, with 7 bases between them. CDR3 bases: TGTGCCAGCAGCGTCAGGGGCACAGATACGCAGTATTTT. Translating gives CASSVRGTDTQYF.

A remark on this clonotype: At one of its ends the junction is not consistent with the germline gene, which may arise from a read error. The V call is TRBV7-2, the J call TRBJ1-5; 7 bases match TRBD1. CDR3 length: 13 amino acids. Germline CDR1 is SGHTA and CDR2 is FQGNSA. The CDR3 loop is CARSLQGYQPQHF. For the CDR3, the DNA is TGTGCCCGCAGCTTACAGGGGTATCAGCCCCAGCATTTT. Looking up the rest from reference TRBV7-2 and TRBJ1-5 gives the full variable domain: GAGVSQSPSNKVTEKGKDVELRCDPISGHTALYWYRQSLGQGLEFLIYFQGNSAPDKSGLPSDRFSAERTGGSVSTLTIQRTQQEDSAVYLCARSLQGYQPQHFGDGTRLSIL.

This clonotype has just a few counts. This chain joins TRBV12-3 or TRBV12-4 and TRBJ2-1; no firm D call. The V and J ends lost 4 bases and 7 bases respectively, with 8 bases between them. The CDR3 is 12 amino acids. The chain's CDR3 is CASSSTPNEQFF. CDR3 bases: TGTGCCAGCAGTTCGACTCCTAATGAGCAGTTCTTC.

This clonotype was detected many times. The rearrangement links TRBV2 to TRBJ2-1; 9 bases agree with TRBD2. The junction had 9 bases not matched to a gene; V was cut back by 0 bases and J by 9 bases. The CDR3 has 16 residues. Germline CDR1 reads SNHLY; CDR2 reads FYNNEI. The CDR3 protein is CASSEAKASGVLEQFF. CDR3 bases: TGTGCCAGCAGTGAAGCAAAGGCTAGCGGGGTACTTGAGCAGTTCTTC.

The chain links TRBV3-1 to TRBJ1-2, with D possibly TRBD1 on 5 matching bases. The CDR3 sequence is 14 residues long. Germline CDR1 LGHDT, CDR2 YNNKEL (reference sequence). Trimming took off 3 bases at V and 4 bases at J, with 12 bases between the two ends. CDR3: CASSQGTTIYGYTF. CDR3 coding DNA: TGTGCCAGCAGCCAGGGGACCACTATCTATGGCTACACCTTC. Complete variable domain (other parts from reference TRBV3-1 and TRBJ1-2): DTAVSQTPKYLVTQMGNDKSIKCEQNLGHDTMYWYKQDSKKFLKIMFSYNNKELIINETVPNRFSPKSPDKAHLNLHINSLELGDSAVYFCASSQGTTIYGYTFGSGTRLTVV.

V and J are TRBV6-5 and TRBJ1-1, with 9 bases matching TRBD1. This CDR3 region has 14 residues. The trim removed 5 bases at V and 11 bases at J, leaving 12 bases unmatched. The germline gives CDR1 MNHEY, CDR2 SVGAGI. The CDR3 loop reads CASSTQGQGQGAFF. For the CDR3, the DNA is TGTGCCAGCAGTACCCAGGGACAGGGCCAGGGGGCTTTCTTT.

This clonotype showed up many times. The CDR3 DNA follows: TGTGCCAGCACCTATAGAGGGACAGGGAGGGCCAACGTCCTGACTTTC. Residues: CASTYRGTGRANVLTF. This sequence joins TRBV7-2 and TRBJ2-6, with TRBD1 matching over 9 bases. V dropped 7 bases and J dropped 5; count of bases not matched to a gene: 9. This CDR3 has 16 residues. CDR1 and CDR2 from the germline V gene are SGHTA and FQGNSA. The full variable domain, rest sourced from reference TRBV7-2 and TRBJ2-6, is GAGVSQSPSNKVTEKGKDVELRCDPISGHTALYWYRQSLGQGLEFLIYFQGNSAPDKSGLPSDRFSAERTGGSVSTLTIQRTQQEDSAVYLCASTYRGTGRANVLTFGAGSRLTVL.

The chain carries TRBV20-1 and TRBJ1-5; TRBD1 is a possible D gene (5 bases). Trimming left V 3 bases short and J 5 bases short, with 14 bases between. The CDR3 runs to 14 residues. The germline CDR1 and CDR2 sequences are DFQATT and SNEGSKA (reference sequence). CDR3 region: CSASGREPDQPQHF. CDR3 nucleotides: TGCAGTGCTAGTGGCAGGGAACCCGATCAGCCCCAGCATTTT.

This clonotype was seen ten or more times. The chain has TRBV7-2 and TRBJ2-3; no clear D gene. The CDR3 length is 13 residues. V gave up 2 bases and J gave up 2 bases, with 5 bases separating them. Germline V gene data show CDR1 as SGHTA and CDR2 as FQGNSA. The CDR3 region is CASSLRPTDTQYF. CDR3 bases: TGTGCCAGCAGCTTACGGCCCACAGATACGCAGTATTTT.

V is TRBV20-1 and J is TRBJ1-1; D perhaps matches TRBD1 (5 bases). Germline V gene data show CDR1 as DFQATT and CDR2 as SNEGSKA (reference sequence). CDR3 length: 14 amino acids. V was shortened by 0 bases and J by 2 bases, with 10 bases between the two germline ends. CDR3: CSARDWRGNTEAFF. For the CDR3, the DNA is TGCAGTGCTAGAGATTGGAGGGGAAACACTGAAGCTTTCTTT.

Remarks on this clonotype: A read error may be the cause here, since a much bigger clone is one base away. This chain uses TRBV6-6 with TRBJ2-7; 10 bases are a match to TRBD1. This CDR3 comprises 16 residues. CDR1 MNHNY and CDR2 SVGAGI come from the germline V gene (reference sequence). CDR3 loop: CASTPGTGAGTYEHYF. CDR3 nucleotide sequence: TGTGCCAGCACCCCCGGGACAGGGGCGGGTACCTACGAGCATTACTTC.

The chain's CDR3 is CASSLSSGGAGSYNEQFF. CDR3 bases: TGCGCCAGCAGCTTGTCTAGCGGGGGGGCCGGGTCCTACAATGAGCAGTTCTTC. The chain joins TRBV5-1 to TRBJ2-1; 12 bases are a match to TRBD2. Germline loops: CDR1 SGHRS, CDR2 YFSETQ. Trimming took 1 base from V and 1 from J; bases not matched to a gene: 6. This CDR3 contains 18 residues. Full variable domain (missing parts from reference TRBV5-1 and TRBJ2-1): KAGVTQTPRYLIKTRGQQVTLSCSPISGHRSVSWYQQTPGQGLQFLFEYFSETQRNKGNFPGRFSGRQFSNSRSEMNVSTLELGDSALYLCASSLSSGGAGSYNEQFFGPGTRLTVL.

Of note for this clonotype: A much larger clone differs from this one at a single base, so this may be a read error. This chain links TRBV12-3 or TRBV12-4 with TRBJ2-7; TRBD1 is a possible D gene (6 bases). The CDR3 loop spans 13 amino acids. CDR3 sequence (DNA): TGTGTCAGCAGTTCCTACAGGGACTACGAGCAGTACTTC. This codes for CVSSSYRDYEQYF.

The count of this clonotype is one. A read error may be the cause here, since a much bigger clone is one base away. This chain uses TRBV7-8 with TRBJ2-3, with D perhaps TRBD2 (7 bases). Trimming cost V 4 bases and J 4 bases, with 18 bases left between them. The CDR3 runs to 16 residues. Per germline, CDR1 SGHVS and CDR2 FQNEAQ. The CDR3 DNA is TGTGCCAGCAGCTCATGGTACGGGGGGCAGGCAGATACGCAGTATTTT. Protein product: CASSSWYGGQADTQYF.

This clonotype was counted a few times. The CDR3 here is CASSGPWMMAGASSYNEQFF. DNA of the CDR3: TGTGCCAGCAGCGGCCCGTGGATGATGGCGGGGGCGAGCTCCTACAATGAGCAGTTCTTC. V usage is TRBV9 and J usage is TRBJ2-1, with D perhaps TRBD2 (7 bases). The germline V gene encodes CDR1 SGDLS and CDR2 YYNGEE. V lost 3 bases to trimming and J lost 0 bases, with 25 bases between them. This CDR3 spans 20 amino acids.

This clonotype was seen many times. The rearrangement uses TRBV7-2 and TRBJ1-6, with 7 bases that match TRBD1. CDR3 length equals 14 residues. Unmatched junction bases numbered 4, after V lost 1 base and J lost 10 bases. CDR1 and CDR2 from the germline V gene are SGHTA and FQGNSA. CDR3 sequence reads: CASSLDNRGSPLHF. The CDR3 region has the DNA TGTGCCAGCAGCTTAGATAACAGGGGATCACCCCTCCACTTT.

The chain combines TRBV5-1 with TRBJ1-6, with D tentatively TRBD1 (5 bases). The CDR3 is 13 residues long. Germline V gives CDR1 SGHRS, CDR2 YFSETQ. V gave up 4 bases and J gave up 10 bases, with 12 bases separating them. CDR3 sequence reads: CASSKGIGSPLHF. DNA for the CDR3: TGCGCCAGCAGCAAGGGGATAGGATCACCCCTCCACTTT.

This clonotype appeared many times. This chain joins TRBV12-3 or TRBV12-4 and TRBJ1-2, with D unresolved. V was pared by 3 bases and J by 4 bases, with 9 bases between. This CDR3 contains 13 residues. CDR3 nucleotides: TGTGCCAGCAGTTTGCGCACAACCTATGGCTACACCTTC. Its translation: CASSLRTTYGYTF.

This clonotype has just a few counts. The chain employs TRBV29-1 and TRBJ2-1; D remains unclear. Per germline, CDR1 SQVTM and CDR2 ANQGSEA. The CDR3 has 13 residues. Deletions cut 4 bases from V and 5 bases from J, with 12 bases between. CDR3 in amino acids: CSVVLPHNNEQFF. CDR3 DNA sequence: TGCAGCGTTGTTCTTCCTCATAACAATGAGCAGTTCTTC.

This clonotype was seen at least ten times. DNA for the CDR3: TGTGCCAGCAGCTTAGTCGTTTCGGCCAATGAGCAGTTCTTC. As protein: CASSLVVSANEQFF. The V gene is TRBV7-2, the J gene TRBJ2-1, with D hard to call. Germline loops: CDR1 SGHTA, CDR2 FQGNSA. The length of the CDR3 is 14 residues. Trimming left V 1 base short and J 6 bases short, with 10 bases between.

The table lists this clonotype with a few counts. CDR3 loop: CASSVRGRDYGYTF. The CDR3 DNA is TGTGCCAGTAGTGTGAGGGGTCGCGACTATGGCTACACCTTC. V and J are TRBV19 and TRBJ1-2, with a possible D match to TRBD1 (5 bases). The V end lost 5 bases, the J end lost 3 bases, and 13 bases lay between the germline ends. The CDR3 is made up of 14 amino acids. Germline values: CDR1 LNHDA, CDR2 SQIVND (reference sequence).

In this sample, this clonotype turned up many times. V usage is TRBV27 and J usage is TRBJ1-1; unclear D gene. This CDR3 comprises 13 residues. The V end was cut by 4 bases, the J end by 4 bases, with 10 bases between. The germline V gene has CDR1 MNHEY and CDR2 SMNVEV (reference sequence). CDR3 sequence reads: CASSSVVRTEAFF. In DNA, the CDR3 is TGTGCCAGCAGTTCAGTGGTACGCACTGAAGCTTTCTTT.